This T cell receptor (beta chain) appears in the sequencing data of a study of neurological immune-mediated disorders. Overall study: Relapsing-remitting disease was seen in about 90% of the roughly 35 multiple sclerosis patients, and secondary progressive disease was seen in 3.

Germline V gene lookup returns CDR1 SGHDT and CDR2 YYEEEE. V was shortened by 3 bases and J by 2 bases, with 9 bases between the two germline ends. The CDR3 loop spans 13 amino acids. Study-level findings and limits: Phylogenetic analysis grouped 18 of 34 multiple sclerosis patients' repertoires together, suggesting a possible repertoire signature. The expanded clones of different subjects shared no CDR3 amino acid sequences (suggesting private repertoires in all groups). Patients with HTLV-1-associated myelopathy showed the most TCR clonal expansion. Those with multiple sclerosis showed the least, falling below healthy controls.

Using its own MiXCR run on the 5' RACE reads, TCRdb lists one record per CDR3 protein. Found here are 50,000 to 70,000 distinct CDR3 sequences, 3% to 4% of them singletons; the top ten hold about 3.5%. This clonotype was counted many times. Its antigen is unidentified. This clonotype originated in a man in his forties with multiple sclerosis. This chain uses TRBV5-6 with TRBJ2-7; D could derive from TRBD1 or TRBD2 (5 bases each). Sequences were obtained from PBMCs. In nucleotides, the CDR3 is TGTGCCAGCAGCTCGGGGCTACCCTACGAGCAGTACTTC. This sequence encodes CASSSGLPYEQYF.